These 15 T cell receptor beta chains were sequenced from one sample in a study of T cell changes during pregnancy in multiple sclerosis. This table comes from immunoSEQ multiplex PCR, and its TCRdb copy is limited to in-frame clones, with some not included. The sample has some 60,000 clones; 91% are singletons. The starting material was CD4+ T cells from peripheral blood mononuclear cells, obtained in the first trimester of pregnancy. All receptors come from a female donor with multiple sclerosis, enrolled in a pregnancy study.

CDR3: CASSQVGRGPSNEKLFF. As DNA, the CDR3 is TGCGCCAGCAGCCAAGTCGGCAGGGGGCCGTCTAATGAAAAACTGTTTTTT. V and J are TRBV4-1 and TRBJ1-4; 8 bases agree with TRBD1. The CDR3 is 17 amino acids. Germline-derived CDR1 and CDR2 are MGHRA and YSYEKL. Trimming at V came to 1 base and at J to 3 bases, leaving 7 bases not matched to a gene.

The chain is built from TRBV5-4 and TRBJ1-2, with D hard to call. V was clipped by 2 bases and J by 3 bases, with 11 bases between them. In germline, CDR1 is SGHNT, CDR2 YYREEE (reference sequence). The CDR3 contains 14 residues. CDR3 in amino acids: CASSFRAGDYGYTF. The CDR3 DNA reads TGTGCCAGCAGCTTCCGGGCCGGGGACTATGGCTACACCTTC. The full variable domain, in which reference TRBV5-4 and TRBJ1-2 provide the parts outside the CDR3, is ETGVTQSPTHLIKTRGQQVTLRCSSQSGHNTVSWYQQALGQGPQFIFQYYREEENGRGNFPPRFSGLQFPNYSSELNVNALELDDSALYLCASSFRAGDYGYTFGSGTRLTVV.

The chain couples TRBV10-3 to TRBJ1-2, with D hard to call. CDR3 length: 14 residues. Germline V gene sequence: CDR1 ENHRY, CDR2 SYGVKD. The V end was cut by 0 bases, the J end by 2 bases, with 7 bases between. The chain's CDR3 is CAISESRRNYGYTF. CDR3 DNA sequence: TGTGCCATCAGTGAGTCGAGGAGGAACTATGGCTACACCTTC.

The chain joins TRBV11-3 to TRBJ2-3; 7 nucleotides line up with TRBD1. CDR1 and CDR2 (germline): SGHNT, YENEEA. This CDR3 spans 16 amino acids. V lost 5 bases and J lost 0; bases outside the gene matches: 8. In nucleotides, the CDR3 is TGTGCCAGCAGCCCCTGGACAGGAACTAGCACAGATACGCAGTATTTT. It yields the protein CASSPWTGTSTDTQYF. The variable domain in full, completed from reference TRBV11-3 and TRBJ2-3, reads EAGVVQSPRYKIIEKKQPVAFWCNPISGHNTLYWYLQNLGQGPELLIRYENEEAVDDSQLPKDRFSAERLKGVDSTLKIQPAELGDSAVYLCASSPWTGTSTDTQYFGPGTRLTVL.

Only one count was recorded for this clone. This chain uses TRBV6-5 with TRBJ2-3; D is uncertain. With 7 bases removed from V and 0 bases from J, the gap between germline ends came to 14 bases. Germline V CDR1 and CDR2: MNHEY, SVGAGI. The CDR3 contains 15 residues. CDR3 DNA sequence: TGTGCCAGCACCTTACGCAGCGTTAGCACAGATACGCAGTATTTT. Protein sequence: CASTLRSVSTDTQYF.

This sequence joins TRBV18 and TRBJ1-2, with 7 positions matching TRBD1. The CDR3 sequence is 15 residues long. CDR1 KGHSH and CDR2 LQKENI come from the germline V gene. V shed 4 bases, J shed 4 bases, and the junction held 9 bases outside the gene matches. The CDR3 bases are TGTGCCAGCTCACTTAACCGGGACAGCTCCTATGGCTACACCTTC. Protein product: CASSLNRDSSYGYTF.

The chain carries TRBV30 and TRBJ1-1, with 7 nucleotides matching TRBD1. This CDR3 has 10 residues. Germline CDR1 reads GTSNPN; CDR2 reads SVGIG (reference sequence). V shed 4 bases and J 11 bases; nucleotides not matched to a gene: 4. The CDR3 nucleotides are TGTGCCTGGATAACAGGGGTCGCTTTCTTT. As protein: CAWITGVAFF.

This sequence joins TRBV7-9 and TRBJ1-1; TRBD1 might be the D (6 bases). The V gene's germline CDR1 is SEHNR and CDR2 FQNEAQ (reference sequence). CDR3 length equals 13 residues. V was clipped by 5 bases and J by 4 bases, with 11 bases between them. The CDR3 loop is CASSHRGATEAFF. The CDR3 DNA follows: TGTGCCAGCAGCCACCGGGGGGCCACTGAAGCTTTCTTT.

V usage is TRBV19 and J usage is TRBJ1-2, with 10 bases that match TRBD1. V lost 9 bases to trimming and J lost 8 bases; unmatched junction nucleotides: 18. CDR1 and CDR2 (germline): LNHDA, SQIVND (reference sequence). The CDR3 runs 16 residues. The CDR3: CASDEPSGTGVKGYTF. DNA for the CDR3: TGTGCCAGCGACGAACCATCCGGGACAGGGGTGAAAGGCTACACCTTC.

V usage is TRBV7-3 and J usage is TRBJ2-5, with 8 bases identical to TRBD2. CDR3 length: 15 amino acids. The trim removed 5 bases at V and 2 bases at J, leaving 7 bases unmatched. Germline loops: CDR1 SGHTA, CDR2 FQGTGA. The CDR3 is CASSPSGGPQETQYF. The DNA of the CDR3 is TGTGCCAGCAGCCCCAGCGGGGGACCTCAAGAGACCCAGTACTTC.

The CDR3 DNA follows: TGTGCCAGCAGCAAGACAGGGAGCTCTGGAAACACCATATATTTT. Its translation is CASSKTGSSGNTIYF. This chain links TRBV21-1 with TRBJ1-3; the table's D call TRBD1 went unverified against the DNA. TRBV21-1 is labeled a pseudogene. This CDR3 has 15 residues.

V and J are TRBV7-2 and TRBJ1-2, with D perhaps matching TRBD1 (6 bases). The CDR3 has 14 amino acids. Trimming left V 4 bases short and J 1 base short, with 10 bases between. CDR1 SGHTA and CDR2 FQGNSA come from the germline V gene. This CDR3 is CASSSETGNYGYTF. The CDR3, as DNA: TGTGCCAGCAGCTCAGAGACAGGTAACTATGGCTACACCTTC.

This chain connects TRBV7-2 to TRBJ2-7; 9 positions match TRBD2. Trimming cost V 5 bases and J 2 bases; bases outside gene matches: 7. In germline, CDR1 is SGHTA, CDR2 FQGNSA. This CDR3 spans 15 amino acids. DNA for the CDR3: TGTGCCAGCAGCACCATAGCGGGGGTGACCTACGAGCAGTACTTC. Translation gives CASSTIAGVTYEQYF. Based on the CDR3 plus reference TRBV7-2 and TRBJ2-7, the full variable domain is GAGVSQSPSNKVTEKGKDVELRCDPISGHTALYWYRQSLGQGLEFLIYFQGNSAPDKSGLPSDRFSAERTGGSVSTLTIQRTQQEDSAVYLCASSTIAGVTYEQYFGPGTRLTVT.

The genes are TRBV30 and TRBJ1-5; the match to TRBD1 covers 8 bases. The CDR3 consists of 13 residues. V lost 5 bases and J lost 7; bases outside the gene matches: 7. Germline CDR1 is GTSNPN and CDR2 is SVGIG (reference sequence). The CDR3 sequence is CAWATGALQPQHF. The CDR3 DNA is TGTGCCTGGGCGACAGGGGCCCTCCAGCCCCAGCATTTT.

The rearrangement uses TRBV6-6 and TRBJ1-5, with TRBD1 as a possible D gene (5 bases). V lost 0 bases, J lost 1 base, and 10 bases lay in between. CDR1 is MNHNY and CDR2 is SVGAGI in the germline V gene (reference sequence). The CDR3 runs to 16 residues. The CDR3 protein is CASSYSTVVSNQPQHF. CDR3 nucleotides: TGTGCCAGCAGTTACTCGACAGTGGTGAGCAATCAGCCCCAGCATTTT.